The present entry profiles one T cell receptor (beta chain) with its context. The clone's antigen remains unknown. Per-base qualities were not stored, and no clone one base away is much larger. Counted from cysteine to phenylalanine, this CDR3 has 17 amino acids. CDR3 DNA is the only sequence kept; it has 51 bases, read in frame from the first base. Germline trimming: 6 bases from V, 0 bases from J; junction bases outside gene matches: 10. The germline V gene (reference sequence) yields DFQATT for CDR1 and SNEGSKA for CDR2. This record comes from a study of T-cell reconstitution after alpha-beta-depleted transplantation in children (dated by TCRdb to about 2016). Context from the whole study: T-cell immune reconstitution after TCRalphabeta/CD19-depleted allogeneic hematopoietic cell transplantation in children was quantitatively tracked in the study by means of TCR repertoire profiling. General findings and caveats noted by the study authors: In some patients, the high TCRbeta diversity seen at day 60 was put down to recipient T cells and intrathymic progenitors that had survived conditioning. About two months after transplant, the apparently early recovery of alphabetaT-cell counts reportedly depended on just several hundred clones that had expanded rapidly and came from non-depleted graft cells. The frequencies of hyperexpanded clones fell over the following months, and after one year, T-cell counts and TCRbeta diversity were mostly attributed to newly produced T cells.

Libraries were made using PCR. The instrument given in TCRdb is Illumina HiSeq 2500. TCR library preparation used molecular barcoding, with unique molecular identifiers applied to normalize quantification of the TCRbeta repertoire. The public reads were quality trimmed at Q25 with fastp and then assembled into clones with MiXCR by TCRdb, keeping productive beta chains. Merged by CDR3 protein, the rows form single entries marked with the most common genes and DNA. Here the sample has 75,000 to 90,000 distinct CDR3 sequences; 13% to 15% occur a single time. The ten largest account for roughly 30% of the sample. This sample's treatment or condition label indicates: allogeneic hematopoietic cell transplantation with graft depleted of TCRalphabeta T cells and CD19 B cells. The children who served as transplant recipients had been given grafts of TCRalphabeta/CD19-depleted allogeneic hematopoietic cells.

Sequenced here: PBMCs, mostly from graft donor cells, sampled 180 days after TCRalphabeta/CD19-depleted stem cell transplant. This clonotype was sampled from a male patient between 2 and 10 years old who had a stem cell transplant for acute lymphoblastic leukemia, so the T cells may come from the graft donor. The rearranged segments are TRBV20-1 and TRBJ2-1, and 11 junctional nucleotides match TRBD2. The nucleotide sequence reads as follows: TGCAGTGCCACACTAGCGGGGGCCCCGAGCTCCTACAATGAGCAGTTCTTC. This encodes CSATLAGAPSSYNEQFF.